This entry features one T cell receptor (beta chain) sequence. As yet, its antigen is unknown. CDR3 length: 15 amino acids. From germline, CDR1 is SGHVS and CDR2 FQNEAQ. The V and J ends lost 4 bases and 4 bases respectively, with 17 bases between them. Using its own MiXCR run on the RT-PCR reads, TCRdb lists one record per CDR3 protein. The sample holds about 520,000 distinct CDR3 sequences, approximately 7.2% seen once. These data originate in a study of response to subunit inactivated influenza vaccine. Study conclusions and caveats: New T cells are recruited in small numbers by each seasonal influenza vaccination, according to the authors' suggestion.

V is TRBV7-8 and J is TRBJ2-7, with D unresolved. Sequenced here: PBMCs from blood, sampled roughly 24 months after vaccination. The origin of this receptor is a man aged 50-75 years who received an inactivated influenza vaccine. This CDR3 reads CASSYGPSPAYEQYF. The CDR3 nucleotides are TGTGCCAGCAGCTACGGACCCTCCCCTGCTTACGAGCAGTACTTC.